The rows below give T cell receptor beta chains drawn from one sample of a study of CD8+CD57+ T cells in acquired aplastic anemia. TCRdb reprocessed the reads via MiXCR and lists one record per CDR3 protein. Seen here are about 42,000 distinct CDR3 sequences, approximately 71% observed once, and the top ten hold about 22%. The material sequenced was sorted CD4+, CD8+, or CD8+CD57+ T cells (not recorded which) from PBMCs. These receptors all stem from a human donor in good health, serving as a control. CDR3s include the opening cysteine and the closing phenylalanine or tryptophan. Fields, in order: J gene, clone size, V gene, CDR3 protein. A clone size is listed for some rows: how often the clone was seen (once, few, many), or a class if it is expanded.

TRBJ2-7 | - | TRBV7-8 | CASSFQGAYEQYF
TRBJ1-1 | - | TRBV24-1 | CATSDRANEAFF
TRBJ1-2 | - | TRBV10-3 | CAISETQGYGYTF
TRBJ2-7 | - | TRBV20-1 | CSARLGQSYEQYF
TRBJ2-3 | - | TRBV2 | CASSHRLAGYVDGTQYF
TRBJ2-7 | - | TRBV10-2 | CASSEEGHEQYF
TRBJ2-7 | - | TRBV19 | CASSIAGTGFYEQYF
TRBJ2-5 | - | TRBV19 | CASSIATVQETQYF
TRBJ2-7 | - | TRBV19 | CASSIAGDPYEQYF
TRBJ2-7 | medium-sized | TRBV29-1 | CSVEDDRVTTYEQYF
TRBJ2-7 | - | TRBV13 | CASSSRLADPYEQYF
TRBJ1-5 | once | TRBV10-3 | CAISEGANQPQHF
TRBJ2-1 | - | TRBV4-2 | CASSRDRGSYNEQFF
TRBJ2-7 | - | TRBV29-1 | CSAEGHGEQYF
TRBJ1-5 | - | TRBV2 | CASRDRDSNQPQHF
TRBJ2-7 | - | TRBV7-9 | CASSPTGNEQYF
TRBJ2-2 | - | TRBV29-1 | CSVRAENTGELFF
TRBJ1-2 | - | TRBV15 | CATSPDRGRRGYTF
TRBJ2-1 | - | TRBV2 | CASSETSGGTYNEQFF
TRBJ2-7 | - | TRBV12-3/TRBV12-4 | CASSLPHREQYF
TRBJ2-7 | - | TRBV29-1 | CSVLGAWNEQYF
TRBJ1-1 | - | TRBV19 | CASSISWESPVAFF
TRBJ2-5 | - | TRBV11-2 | CASSFGWGLQETQYF
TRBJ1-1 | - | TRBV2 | CASRRDRYTEAFF
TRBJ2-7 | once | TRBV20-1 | CGAFLGYEQYF
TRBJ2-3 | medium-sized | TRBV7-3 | CASSLYGTDTQYF
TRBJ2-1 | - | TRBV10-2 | CASSESRGGIDNEQFF
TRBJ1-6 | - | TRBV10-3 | CASSQQSSPLHF
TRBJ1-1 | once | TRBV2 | CASRNRGGGTEAFF
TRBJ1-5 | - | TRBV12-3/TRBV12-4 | CASRYDISNQPQHF
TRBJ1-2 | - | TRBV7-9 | CASSLAGGTYGYTF
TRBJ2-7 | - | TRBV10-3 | CAISESRDEQYF
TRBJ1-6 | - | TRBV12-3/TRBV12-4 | CASRVGANSPLHF
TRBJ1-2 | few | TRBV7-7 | CASSAGTGDNYGYTF
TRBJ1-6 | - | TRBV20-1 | CSAANTGIGSPLHF
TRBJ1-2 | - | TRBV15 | CATREGADPYGYTF
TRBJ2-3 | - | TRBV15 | CATSRERTGTQYF
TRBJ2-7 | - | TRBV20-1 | CSARTGTANYEQYF
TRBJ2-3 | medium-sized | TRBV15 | CATSRDRGYTDTQYF
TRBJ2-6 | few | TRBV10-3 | CAIEGQGPSGANVLTF
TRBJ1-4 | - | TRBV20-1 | CSASQADSAKLFF
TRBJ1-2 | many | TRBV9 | CASSVRGSGGASNYGYTF
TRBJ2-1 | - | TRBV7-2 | CASSLVYNEQFF
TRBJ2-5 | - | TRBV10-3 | CAISGTGEETQYF
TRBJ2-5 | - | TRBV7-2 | CASSLVGGLETQYF
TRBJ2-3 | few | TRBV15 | CATSRGAGESDTQYF
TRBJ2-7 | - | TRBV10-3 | CAIRIGTSTYEQYF
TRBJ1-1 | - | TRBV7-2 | CASSGDMNTEAFF
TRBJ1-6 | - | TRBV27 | CASSLYSGHNSPLHF
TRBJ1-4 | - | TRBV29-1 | CSGSGADEKLFF
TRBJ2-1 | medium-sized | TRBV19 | CASKGAAQFF
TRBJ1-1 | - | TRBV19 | CASSIRSTEAFF
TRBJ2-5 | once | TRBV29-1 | CSVDQGYSETQYF
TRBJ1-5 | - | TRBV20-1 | CSGTGQGNQPQHF
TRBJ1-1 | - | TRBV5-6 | CASSLMAGGPNTEAFF
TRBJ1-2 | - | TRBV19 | CASWDGETNYGYTF
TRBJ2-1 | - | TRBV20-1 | CSASGSLAGVPSVDEQFF